Sequencing of this TCR beta chain was carried out in a study of early T cells in non-severe SARS-CoV-2 infection. In regard to this clonotype: Its antigen is undetermined.

TCRdb redid the calling of the 5' RACE reads with MiXCR, one entry per CDR3 protein. The repertoire holds about 49,000 distinct CDR3 sequences, with approximately 4.1% as singletons. The V gene's germline CDR1 is MNHNY and CDR2 SVGAGI (reference sequence). The V segment lost 0 bases and the J segment 4 bases; nucleotides outside the gene matches: 5. The CDR3 has 16 residues. The study, taken as a whole, reports: Anti-spike CD8 specificities were favored by VDJdb matching, whose results missed private and CD4 specificities.

The chain has TRBV6-6 and TRBJ2-2; 7 bases fit TRBD2. The sample consisted of whole blood. The TCR sequence derives from an adult who was a healthcare worker with PCR-confirmed SARS-CoV-2 infection or an uninfected control (not recorded which). The CDR3 region is CASSYSGGSSTGELFF. The CDR3 DNA is TGTGCCAGCAGTTACTCGGGCGGGAGTTCCACCGGGGAGCTGTTTTTT.